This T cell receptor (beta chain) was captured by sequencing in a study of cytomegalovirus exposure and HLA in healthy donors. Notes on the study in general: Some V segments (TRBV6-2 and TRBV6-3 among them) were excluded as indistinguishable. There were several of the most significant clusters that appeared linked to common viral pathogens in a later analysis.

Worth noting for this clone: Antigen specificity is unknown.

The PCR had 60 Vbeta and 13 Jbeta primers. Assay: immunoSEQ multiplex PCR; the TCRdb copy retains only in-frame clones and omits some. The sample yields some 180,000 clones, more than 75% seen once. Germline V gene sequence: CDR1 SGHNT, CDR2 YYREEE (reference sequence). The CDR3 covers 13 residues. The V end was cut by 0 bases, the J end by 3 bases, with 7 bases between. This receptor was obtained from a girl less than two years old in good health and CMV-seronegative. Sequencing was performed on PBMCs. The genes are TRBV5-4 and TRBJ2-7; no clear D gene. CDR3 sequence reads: CASSLGNNYEQYF. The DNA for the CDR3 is TGTGCCAGCAGCTTGGGTAACAACTACGAGCAGTACTTC.